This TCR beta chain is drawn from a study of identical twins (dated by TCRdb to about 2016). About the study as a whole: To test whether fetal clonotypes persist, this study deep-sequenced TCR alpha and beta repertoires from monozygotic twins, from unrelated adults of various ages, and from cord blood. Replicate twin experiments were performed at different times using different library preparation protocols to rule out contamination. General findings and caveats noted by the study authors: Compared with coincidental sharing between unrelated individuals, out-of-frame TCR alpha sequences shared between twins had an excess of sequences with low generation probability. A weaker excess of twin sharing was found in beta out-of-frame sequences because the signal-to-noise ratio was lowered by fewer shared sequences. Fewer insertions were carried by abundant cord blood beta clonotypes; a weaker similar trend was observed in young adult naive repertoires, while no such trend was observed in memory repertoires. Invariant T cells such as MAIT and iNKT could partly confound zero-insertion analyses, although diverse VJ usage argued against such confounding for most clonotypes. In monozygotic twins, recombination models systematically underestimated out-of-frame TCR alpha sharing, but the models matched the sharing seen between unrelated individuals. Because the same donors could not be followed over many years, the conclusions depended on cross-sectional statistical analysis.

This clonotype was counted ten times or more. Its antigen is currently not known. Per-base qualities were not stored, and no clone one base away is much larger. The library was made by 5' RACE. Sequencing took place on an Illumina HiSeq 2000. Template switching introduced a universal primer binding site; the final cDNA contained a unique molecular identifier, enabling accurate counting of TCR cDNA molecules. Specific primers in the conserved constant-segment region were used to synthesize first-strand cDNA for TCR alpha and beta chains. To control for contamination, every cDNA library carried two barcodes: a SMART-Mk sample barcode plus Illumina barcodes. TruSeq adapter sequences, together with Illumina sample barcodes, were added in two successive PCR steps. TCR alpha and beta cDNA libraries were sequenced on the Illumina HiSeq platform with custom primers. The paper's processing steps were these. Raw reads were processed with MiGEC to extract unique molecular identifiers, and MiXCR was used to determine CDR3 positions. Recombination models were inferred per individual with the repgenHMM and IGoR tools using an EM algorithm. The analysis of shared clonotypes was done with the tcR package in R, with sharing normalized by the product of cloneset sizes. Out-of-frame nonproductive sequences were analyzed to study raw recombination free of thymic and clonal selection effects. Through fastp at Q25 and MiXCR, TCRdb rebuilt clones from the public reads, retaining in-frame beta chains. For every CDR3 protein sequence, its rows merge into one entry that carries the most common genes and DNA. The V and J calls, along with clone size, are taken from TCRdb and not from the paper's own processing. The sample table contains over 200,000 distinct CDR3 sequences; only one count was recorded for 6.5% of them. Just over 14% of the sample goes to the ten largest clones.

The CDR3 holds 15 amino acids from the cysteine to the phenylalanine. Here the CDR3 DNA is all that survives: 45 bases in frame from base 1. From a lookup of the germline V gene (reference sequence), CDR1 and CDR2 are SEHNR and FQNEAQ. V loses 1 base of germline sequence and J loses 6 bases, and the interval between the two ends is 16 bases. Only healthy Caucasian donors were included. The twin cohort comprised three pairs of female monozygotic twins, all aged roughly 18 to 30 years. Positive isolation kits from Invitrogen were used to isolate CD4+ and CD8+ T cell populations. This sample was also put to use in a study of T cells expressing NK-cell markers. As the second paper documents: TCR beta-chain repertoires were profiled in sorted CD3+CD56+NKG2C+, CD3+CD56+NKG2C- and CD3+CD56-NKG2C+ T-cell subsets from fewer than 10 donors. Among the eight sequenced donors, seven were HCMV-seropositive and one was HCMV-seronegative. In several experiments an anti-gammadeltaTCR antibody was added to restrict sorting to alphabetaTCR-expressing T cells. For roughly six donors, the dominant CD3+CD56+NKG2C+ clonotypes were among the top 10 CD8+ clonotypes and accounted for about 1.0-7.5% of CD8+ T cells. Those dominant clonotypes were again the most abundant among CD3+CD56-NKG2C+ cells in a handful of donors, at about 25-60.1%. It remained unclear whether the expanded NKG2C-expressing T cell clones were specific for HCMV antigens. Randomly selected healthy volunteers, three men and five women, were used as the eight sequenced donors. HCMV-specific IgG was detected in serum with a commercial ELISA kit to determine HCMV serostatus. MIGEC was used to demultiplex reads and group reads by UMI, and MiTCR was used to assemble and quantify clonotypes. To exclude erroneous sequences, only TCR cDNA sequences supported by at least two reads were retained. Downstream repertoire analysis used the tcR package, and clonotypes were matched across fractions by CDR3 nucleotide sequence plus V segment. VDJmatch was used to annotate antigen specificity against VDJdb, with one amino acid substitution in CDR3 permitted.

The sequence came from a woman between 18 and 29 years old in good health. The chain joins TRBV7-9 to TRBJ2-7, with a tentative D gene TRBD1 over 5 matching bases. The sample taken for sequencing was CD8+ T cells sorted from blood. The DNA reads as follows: TGTGCCAGCAGCTTAGTCCAGGGTCTGCGGAGCGAGCAGTACTTC. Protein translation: CASSLVQGLRSEQYF.